The clone carrying this T cell receptor (beta chain) has a count of ten or more. This sample is part of a study of T-cell reconstitution after alpha-beta-depleted transplantation in children. The library targeted TCRbeta and was prepared with unique molecular identifiers. TCRdb recomputed calls from the PCR reads with MiXCR, one row per CDR3 protein. The sample consists of approximately 340,000 distinct CDR3 sequences, about 9.4% of them appearing once. CDR1 KGHDR and CDR2 SFDVKD come from the germline V gene. Trimming at V came to 2 bases and at J to 3 bases, leaving 6 bases not matched to a gene. The CDR3 runs to 15 residues.

The chain carries TRBV24-1 and TRBJ2-7; 7 bases fit TRBD1. The clonotype comes from a human donor who donated a stem cell graft to a child with acute lymphoblastic leukemia. This specimen was PBMCs from the stem cell graft donor, taken from the stem cell graft. CDR3 protein: CATSDSGTAVYEQYF. CDR3 DNA: TGTGCCACCAGTGATTCCGGGACAGCAGTCTACGAGCAGTACTTC.